This is a list of T cell receptor beta chains from one sample in a study of blood T cell repertoires in COVID-19. Libraries were prepared by immunoSEQ multiplex PCR; TCRdb keeps only in-frame clonotypes and omits some of them. The table lists 200,000 to 250,000 clones, 82% of them singletons, with under 3.5% in the top ten. The sequenced sample was PBMCs or T cells enriched from blood (not recorded which). These receptors all come from an older woman who had recovered from COVID-19. The CDR3 runs from the conserved cysteine through the conserved F or W. A D gene is named only where the DNA matches it firmly. Not every row has a clone size; where given, it reads once, few, many or a size class.

V,length,J,D,size,CDR3,DNA
TRBV5-5,15,TRBJ1-5,.,.,CASSLETNSNQPQHF,TGTGCCAGCAGCTTGGAAACAAATAGCAATCAGCCCCAGCATTTT
TRBV19,12,TRBJ2-2,.,.,CASSMPAGELFF,TGTGCCAGTAGTATGCCGGCCGGGGAGCTGTTTTTT
TRBV5-1,15,TRBJ1-5,TRBD1,.,CASSSGQGSNQPQHF,TGCGCCAGCAGCTCGGGACAGGGAAGCAATCAGCCCCAGCATTTT
TRBV5-1,14,TRBJ1-5,.,.,CASSPQQGGQPQHF,TGCGCCAGCAGCCCCCAACAGGGTGGGCAGCCCCAGCATTTT
TRBV15,17,TRBJ1-1,.,few,CATSSEAFISLNTEAFF,TGTGCCACCAGCAGTGAGGCTTTCATAAGTTTGAACACTGAAGCTTTCTTT
TRBV7-9,15,TRBJ1-1,TRBD1,.,CASSSGQGAVTEAFF,TGTGCCAGCAGCTCGGGACAGGGGGCGGTGACTGAAGCTTTCTTT
TRBV20-1,11,TRBJ1-2,.,.,CSATDSYGYTF,TGCAGTGCTACAGACAGCTATGGCTACACCTTC
TRBV19,16,TRBJ2-7,TRBD2,.,CASSISLAVRSYEQYF,TGTGCCAGTAGTATATCCCTAGCGGTTCGCTCCTACGAGCAGTACTTC
TRBV6-5,12,TRBJ1-1,.,.,CASRQENTEAFF,TGTGCCAGCAGACAGGAGAACACTGAAGCTTTCTTT
TRBV29-1,12,TRBJ2-7,.,.,CSVAGSSYEQYF,TGCAGCGTTGCCGGGAGCTCCTACGAGCAGTACTTC
TRBV7-9,15,TRBJ2-7,TRBD1,once,CASSPPGQGNYEQYF,TGTGCCAGCAGCCCACCGGGACAGGGGAACTACGAGCAGTACTTC
TRBV3-1/TRBV3-2,13,TRBJ1-1,.,few,CASSQGSGTEAFF,TGTGCCAGCAGCCAAGGGTCAGGCACTGAAGCTTTCTTT
TRBV19,14,TRBJ2-2,TRBD2,.,CASGRGANTGELFF,TGTGCCAGTGGGAGGGGCGCGAACACCGGGGAGCTGTTTTTT
TRBV19,14,TRBJ1-6,TRBD1,.,CASSPGQENSPLHF,TGTGCCAGTAGTCCAGGACAGGAGAATTCACCCCTCCACTTT
TRBV6-5,14,TRBJ1-2,.,.,CASSYSLGEYGYTF,TGTGCCAGCAGTTACTCCCTTGGAGAGTATGGCTACACCTTC
TRBV5-4,15,TRBJ1-3,.,.,CASSLGPGEGNTIYF,TGTGCCAGCAGCTTGGGCCCCGGTGAGGGAAACACCATATATTTT
TRBV19,15,TRBJ1-2,TRBD1,.,CASSKLDRASYGYTF,TGTGCCAGTAGCAAATTGGACAGGGCCAGCTATGGCTACACCTTC
TRBV18,12,TRBJ1-1,.,.,CASSPQQKEAFF,TGTGCCAGCTCACCACAACAGAAAGAAGCTTTCTTT
TRBV4-2,17,TRBJ1-2,.,once,CASSQDLMGGRAYGYTF,TGTGCCAGCAGCCAAGATTTAATGGGAGGGCGAGCCTATGGCTACACCTTC
TRBV11-2,15,TRBJ2-3,TRBD1,.,CASSWTGGSTDTQYF,TGTGCCAGCAGTTGGACAGGGGGCAGCACAGATACGCAGTATTTT
TRBV6-5,11,TRBJ1-6,.,.,CASSYSKSLHF,TGTGCCAGCAGTTACTCCAAATCCCTCCACTTT